This paragraph covers one T cell receptor beta chain sequence. The antigen is unknown. Clones were sequenced by immunoSEQ multiplex PCR, and TCRdb holds only the in-frame ones, with some missing. The table shows about 79,000 clones, with 86% occurring only once. Losses at the gene ends were 5 bases for V and 7 bases for J; bases not matched to a gene: 6. CDR1 and CDR2 from the germline V gene are PRHDT and FYEKMQ (reference sequence). This CDR3 has 14 amino acids. This entry belongs to a study of OX40 agonist ivuxolimab in advanced cancers. Study context: Hepatocellular carcinoma, melanoma, renal cell or head and neck cancer affected the dose-escalation patients. One patient with hepatocellular carcinoma and two with cutaneous melanoma, three in all, had partial responses.

Broader study findings: Mean expanded clone counts were higher in CD8+ than CD4+ T cells. Several nonresponders also turned out to have low normalized T-cell clonal expansion.

The sample was CD4+ or CD8+ T cells sorted from blood, taken in a trial of the OX40 agonist ivuxolimab. The source is an adult with an advanced solid tumor such as melanoma, head and neck, liver or kidney cancer. This rearrangement joins TRBV13 to TRBJ1-2; 11 bases agree with TRBD1. The CDR3 loop is CASSRGQGAFGYTF. The CDR3 DNA sequence: TGTGCCAGCAGCCGAGGACAGGGGGCTTTTGGCTACACCTTC.